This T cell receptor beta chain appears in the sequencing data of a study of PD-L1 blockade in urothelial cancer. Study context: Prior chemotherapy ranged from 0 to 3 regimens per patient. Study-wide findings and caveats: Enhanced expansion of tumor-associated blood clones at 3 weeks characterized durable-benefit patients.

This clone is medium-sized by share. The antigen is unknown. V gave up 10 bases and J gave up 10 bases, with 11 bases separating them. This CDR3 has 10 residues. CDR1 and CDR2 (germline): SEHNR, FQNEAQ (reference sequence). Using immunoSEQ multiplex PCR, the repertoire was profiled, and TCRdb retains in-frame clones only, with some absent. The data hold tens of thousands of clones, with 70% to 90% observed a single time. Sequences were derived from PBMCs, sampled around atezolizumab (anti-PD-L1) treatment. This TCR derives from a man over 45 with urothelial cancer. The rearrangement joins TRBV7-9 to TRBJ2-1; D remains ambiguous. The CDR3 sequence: CAILPREQFF. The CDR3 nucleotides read TGTGCCATCTTACCTAGAGAGCAGTTCTTC.